These T cell receptor beta chains were read from a single sample in a study of shared clonotypes between healthy human individuals. Profiling relied on immunoSEQ multiplex PCR, and the TCRdb table lists in-frame clones only, not all of them. The repertoire holds some 2,000,000 clones, with 90% to 95% as singletons. The material sequenced was naive CD4+ T cells sorted from blood. These receptors all come from a man between 18 and 29 years old in good health. The CDR3 runs from the conserved cysteine through the conserved F or W. The D gene is left open where the match is weak. Clone sizes are given selectively: once, few, many, or a class where the clone is expanded.

TRBV28	TRBJ2-7	.	few	TGTGCCAGCAGTTTTCGGGACTGGGCCGTCTACGAGCAGTACTTC	CASSFRDWAVYEQYF
TRBV19	TRBJ2-2	TRBD1	.	TGTGCCAGTAGAGGACAGGGCGGGACCGGGGAGCTGTTTTTT	CASRGQGGTGELFF
TRBV2	TRBJ1-2	TRBD1	.	TGTGCCAGCAGTTGGGGATTACAGGGGCGTAACTATGGCTACACCTTC	CASSWGLQGRNYGYTF
TRBV6-5	TRBJ1-2	.	.	TGTGCCAGCAGCCCCCGCGGGGGCCCCGACTATGGCTACACCTTC	CASSPRGGPDYGYTF
TRBV5-1	TRBJ2-5	TRBD1	.	TGCGCCAGCAGCTTGGAGGGGACAGGGTACGAGACCCAGTACTTC	CASSLEGTGYETQYF
TRBV7-3	TRBJ2-1	.	.	TGTGCCAGCAGCTTGCGGGACAGCAATGAGCAGTTCTTC	CASSLRDSNEQFF
TRBV10-2	TRBJ1-5	TRBD1	.	TGCGCCAGCAGTGAGTCCCCTCTGAAACGCGGACAGGCCCTATATAGCAATCAGCCCCAGCATTTT	CASSESPLKRGQALYSNQPQHF
TRBV5-1	TRBJ2-3	TRBD1	.	TGCGCCAGCAGCTTACCGGGACAGGGGGACGGCACAGATACGCAGTATTTT	CASSLPGQGDGTDTQYF
TRBV2	TRBJ1-2	.	once	TGTGCCAGCAGGGGGACATTCTATGGCTACACCTTC	CASRGTFYGYTF
TRBV19	TRBJ1-2	TRBD1	.	TGTGCCAGTAGGCCCGGGACAGCTACTAACTATGGCTACACCTTC	CASRPGTATNYGYTF
TRBV11-1	TRBJ1-2	.	.	TGTGCCAGCAGTCTCGACATGAACTATGGCTACACCTTC	CASSLDMNYGYTF
TRBV10-1	TRBJ1-1	.	.	TGCGCCAGCAGTGATTACTTGAACACTGAAGCTTTCTTT	CASSDYLNTEAFF
TRBV11-3	TRBJ2-3	.	.	TGTGCCAGCAGCAAAGGGATGGACAGCAACACAGATACGCAGTATTTT	CASSKGMDSNTDTQYF
TRBV7-2	TRBJ2-3	.	.	TGTGCCAGCAGCTCCTCCATTCAAACCCCTAGCACAGATACGCAGTATTTT	CASSSSIQTPSTDTQYF
TRBV5-4	TRBJ2-7	TRBD1	once	TGTGCCAGCAGCTTGGGGACAGGGGTCCACGAGCAGTACTTC	CASSLGTGVHEQYF
TRBV28	TRBJ2-4	.	.	TGTGCCAGCTCCGGGACACGCACGGCCAAAAACATTCAGTACTTC	CASSGTRTAKNIQYF
TRBV4-3	TRBJ2-1	.	.	TGCGCCAGCAGCCAAGACGTTCAGGGGGGTTCCTACAATGAGCAGTTCTTC	CASSQDVQGGSYNEQFF
TRBV28	TRBJ1-6	.	.	TGTGCCAGCAGTACTACAACTTTGGACAGAAATAATTCACCCCTCCACTTT	CASSTTTLDRNNSPLHF
TRBV27	TRBJ1-6	.	.	TGTGCCAGCAGCTTGCGGGTCAGTGAGACCTATAATTCACCCCTCCACTTT	CASSLRVSETYNSPLHF
TRBV6-5	TRBJ2-1	TRBD2	.	TGTGCCAGCAGCCGCGGGGGACCTCACCACAATGAGCAGTTCTTC	CASSRGGPHHNEQFF
TRBV5-1	TRBJ2-3	TRBD2	.	TGCGCCAGCAGCGGACTAGCGGGAAGCACAGATACGCAGTATTTT	CASSGLAGSTDTQYF
TRBV5-8	TRBJ1-5	TRBD1	.	TGTGCCAGCAGCTCGACAGGGGAGGGCAATCAGCCCCAGCATTTT	CASSSTGEGNQPQHF
TRBV5-1	TRBJ1-5	TRBD1	.	TGCGCCAGCAGCTTGCGCCCCGGGACAGGGGGCAATCAGCCCCAGCATTTT	CASSLRPGTGGNQPQHF
TRBV5-4	TRBJ2-2	TRBD1	.	TGTGCCAGCAGCGGGACAGGGCCCGGGGAGCTGTTTTTT	CASSGTGPGELFF
TRBV4-2	TRBJ1-5	.	.	TGTGCCAGCAGCCAAGTGTTCAGTTATAGCAATCAGCCCCAGCATTTT	CASSQVFSYSNQPQHF
TRBV2	TRBJ1-1	.	.	TGTGCCAGCAGCGACCGGACCCTGTCGACTGAAGCTTTCTTT	CASSDRTLSTEAFF
TRBV18	TRBJ1-2	TRBD1	.	TGTGCCAGCTCACCACCGAACAGGGGGCAGGGGGGCTACACCTTC	CASSPPNRGQGGYTF
TRBV30	TRBJ1-5	.	.	TGTGCCTGGAGTGTAGGGCAGGGAGTGGAGCCCCAGCATTTT	CAWSVGQGVEPQHF
TRBV5-4	TRBJ1-6	TRBD1	.	TGTGCCAGCAGCTTGGAAGGGACAGGGGTCCCGAATTCACCCCTCCACTTT	CASSLEGTGVPNSPLHF